This TCR beta chain was profiled in a study of OX40 agonist ivuxolimab in advanced cancers. In the study overall: Ivuxolimab was a fully human IgG2 agonistic monoclonal antibody targeting the costimulatory receptor OX40 (CD134). Intravenous ivuxolimab was administered to patients every 2 weeks at six dose levels: 0.01, 0.1, 0.3, 1.5, 3 and 10 mg/kg. Of the approximately 54 dose-escalation patients, hepatocellular carcinoma was present in around 20, melanoma in around 15, renal cell carcinoma in 9 and head and neck cancer in 9. A male proportion of nearly 85% and a mean age of roughly 58 years, ranging from about 20 to 80, were recorded for the dose-escalation cohort. Prior anti-PD-1, anti-PD-L1 or anti-CTLA-4 therapy was permitted, and checkpoint inhibitors had been received by less than 45% of dose-escalation patients. Three dose-escalation patients achieved partial responses, one with hepatocellular carcinoma and two with cutaneous melanoma. The purpose of peripheral TCRbeta sequencing was to test whether ivuxolimab changed TCR sequence diversity and led to clonal T-cell expansion. The paper reports the monotherapy dose-escalation portion (N = 52 patients) of the phase I ivuxolimab trial. What the research found in general, with its limitations: In partial responders in the 0.1-3.0 mg/kg groups, normalized peripheral clonal expansion was found to be among the lowest, especially among CD8+ T cells. Low levels of normalized T-cell clonal expansion were also seen in some patients who did not respond. At doses of 0.1 to 3.0 mg/kg, clonal expansion of both CD4+ and CD8+ blood T cells was observed from baseline to week 6. After ivuxolimab, more expanded clones were found on average in CD8+ T cells than in CD4+ T cells. The antigen specificity of the clonally expanded peripheral T cells was not determined.

For sequencing of the TCRbeta CDR3 region, genomic DNA was extracted from the sorted cells. The immunoSEQ Assay was used for sequencing of TCRbeta CDR3 regions. Imported from immuneACCESS, the table was reduced by TCRdb to in-frame sequences with V and J called. These copies leave out some clones; in studies compared against another copy, an unresolved V gene accounts for under half, and the cause of the remainder is not known. The sample has 12,000 to 15,000 clones on record, more than 65% of them singletons. The biggest ten clones account for under 35% of the sample. Remarks on this clone: What antigen it recognizes has not been identified. A far larger clone differs by one base, so this is likely a read error.

Inclusive of the bounding cysteine and phenylalanine, the CDR3 is 16 residues long. Here the CDR3 DNA is all that survives: 48 bases in frame from base 1. CDR1 is given as SGHDT and CDR2 as YYEEEE, both from the germline V gene. Deletion took 0 bases off V and 4 bases off J, with a span of 15 bases between the germline ends. Patients with autoimmune disease history or receiving systemic immunosuppression were excluded from the trial. Peripheral blood for TCR sequencing was drawn from every dose cohort at baseline, at cycle 4 day 1 and at cycle 7 day 1. Samples were obtained from an open-label, multicenter, first-in-human phase I dose-escalation trial of ivuxolimab. The trial enrolled adults with locally advanced or metastatic head and neck squamous cell, hepatocellular, melanoma or renal cell carcinoma. Before TCR sequencing, CD4+ T cells and CD8+ T cells were sorted from peripheral blood as separate populations.

Recombination connected TRBV5-6 to TRBJ2-3; the D gene lacks a confident call. The material sequenced was CD4+ or CD8+ T cells sorted from blood, taken in a trial of the OX40 agonist ivuxolimab. This clonotype was obtained from an adult with an advanced solid tumor such as melanoma, head and neck, liver or kidney cancer. The DNA reads as follows: TGTGCCAGCAGCTTGGAACAGTTAACCCGGGCAGATACGCAGTATTTT. Its translation is CASSLEQLTRADTQYF.